The 14 T cell receptor beta chains reported below all come from one sample, sequenced in a study of blood T cell repertoires in COVID-19. Clones were read by immunoSEQ multiplex PCR, and TCRdb kept only the in-frame ones, dropping some. The data show 120,000 or so clones, with approximately 87% seen just once and about 8% held by the top ten. Sequenced: peripheral blood. The receptors stem from a man aged 65 to 85 who had recovered from COVID-19.

The rearrangement joins TRBV24-1 to TRBJ1-5, with TRBD1 matching over 7 bases. Per germline, CDR1 KGHDR and CDR2 SFDVKD. This CDR3 contains 15 residues. Trimming at V came to 4 bases and at J to 9 bases, leaving 11 bases not matched to a gene. The CDR3 DNA reads as TGTGCCACCAGTGACCCCCGACAGGGTACAGGGCCCCAGCATTTT. Encoded protein: CATSDPRQGTGPQHF.

The chain combines TRBV18 with TRBJ1-3, with 7 bases lining up with TRBD1. The CDR3 extends over 13 amino acids. The germline V gene has CDR1 KGHSH and CDR2 LQKENI. The trim removed 3 bases at V and 8 bases at J, leaving 4 bases unmatched. The CDR3 sequence: CASSPGRGDTIYF. The CDR3, as DNA: TGTGCCAGCTCACCGGGCAGGGGGGACACCATATATTTT. The complete variable domain, with remaining parts taken from reference TRBV18 and TRBJ1-3, reads NAGVMQNPRHLVRRRGQEARLRCSPMKGHSHVYWYRQLPEEGLKFMVYLQKENIIDESGMPKERFSAEFPKEGPSILRIQQVVRGDSAAYFCASSPGRGDTIYFGEGSWLTVV.

The rearrangement links TRBV10-3 to TRBJ2-7; possible D gene TRBD2, 5 bases. CDR1 is ENHRY, CDR2 SYGVKD, per germline. This CDR3 is 15 amino acids long. The V gene lost 0 bases and the J gene lost 5 bases, with 14 bases spanning the gap. The CDR3 region has the DNA TGTGCCATCAGTGAGTCCGGCGGGCAGGTCGACGAGCAGTACTTC. Encoded protein: CAISESGGQVDEQYF.

The chain links TRBV7-9 to TRBJ2-1, with a tentative D call TRBD1 (5 bases). The CDR3 length is 14 residues. Trimming left V 2 bases short and J 6 bases short, with 11 bases between. Germline V gene lookup returns CDR1 SEHNR and CDR2 FQNEAQ (reference sequence). DNA for the CDR3: TGTGCCAGCAGCTTAAGGGCCAGGGCCAATGAGCAGTTCTTC. Translation gives CASSLRARANEQFF.

The genes are TRBV6-2 or TRBV6-3 and TRBJ1-1; D call uncertain. V was cut by 5 bases and J by 8 bases, with 15 bases left in between. This CDR3 is built from 13 residues. The germline CDR1 and CDR2 sequences are MNHEY and SVGEGT. In DNA, the CDR3 is TGTGCCAGCAGTCGGAATCGGGGTGAGGAAGCTTTCTTT. Its protein product is CASSRNRGEEAFF.

The chain has TRBV23-1 and TRBJ1-6; D ambiguous. TRBV23-1 has ORF status, its function being uncertain. The CDR3 totals 17 residues. V lost 4 bases and J 3 bases, leaving 16 bases between the germline ends. The CDR3 DNA is TGCGCCAGCAGTCTCTCAGTGGGCCAGCACTATAATTCACCCCTCCACTTT. This codes for CASSLSVGQHYNSPLHF.

This clone has only one observation. The chain is built from TRBV2 and TRBJ2-1; TRBD1 matches at 10 bases. The trim removed 4 bases at V and 7 bases at J, leaving 4 bases unmatched. The germline gives CDR1 SNHLY, CDR2 FYNNEI. CDR3 length: 14 amino acids. CDR3 in amino acids: CASSGQGAVNEQFF. In nucleotides, the CDR3 is TGTGCCAGCAGTGGACAGGGGGCTGTAAATGAGCAGTTCTTC.

The J gene is TRBJ2-3, the V gene TRBV7-8; TRBD1 agrees at 9 bases. The germline V gene has CDR1 SGHVS and CDR2 FQNEAQ. The ends lost 5 bases at V and 4 bases at J; junction bases unmatched: 7. CDR3 length equals 15 residues. The DNA for the CDR3 is TGTGCCAGCAGCGTCCGGGACAGGGCTTCAGATACGCAGTATTTT. This translates into CASSVRDRASDTQYF.

V gene TRBV5-1 combines with J gene TRBJ1-3; D is ambiguous. V was pared by 4 bases and J by 0 bases, with 17 bases between. From germline, CDR1 is SGHRS and CDR2 YFSETQ. This CDR3 spans 17 amino acids. CDR3 in DNA: TGCGCCAGCAGCGCCACAAGAGGAGAGAGCTCTGGAAACACCATATATTTT. It specifies CASSATRGESSGNTIYF. Using reference TRBV5-1 and TRBJ1-3 for the parts outside the CDR3, the full variable domain is KAGVTQTPRYLIKTRGQQVTLSCSPISGHRSVSWYQQTPGQGLQFLFEYFSETQRNKGNFPGRFSGRQFSNSRSEMNVSTLELGDSALYLCASSATRGESSGNTIYFGEGSWLTVV.

This chain joins TRBV9 and TRBJ2-5; possible D gene TRBD2, 6 bases. This CDR3 is built from 15 residues. V was shortened by 0 bases and J by 1 base, with 10 bases between the two germline ends. CDR1 is SGDLS, CDR2 YYNGEE, per germline. The DNA for the CDR3 is TGTGCCAGCAGCGTAGCCGGGGGACCCCAAGAGACCCAGTACTTC. Its protein is CASSVAGGPQETQYF.

The rearrangement joins TRBV5-1 to TRBJ2-2, with D possibly TRBD1 on 6 matching bases. V shed 1 base and J shed 4 bases, with 17 bases lying between them. The CDR3 spans 17 residues. Germline V gene sequence: CDR1 SGHRS, CDR2 YFSETQ. CDR3 sequence reads: CASSLNPAGDGTGELFF. The CDR3 DNA follows: TGCGCCAGCAGCTTGAACCCCGCAGGGGACGGCACCGGGGAGCTGTTTTTT.

The V call is TRBV9, the J call TRBJ2-1; TRBD2 matches at 15 bases. The germline CDR1 and CDR2 sequences are SGDLS and YYNGEE. The length of the CDR3 is 17 residues. J was trimmed by 4 bases and V by 4 bases; bases with no gene match: 6. In nucleotides, the CDR3 is TGTGCCAGCAGCCCGGGGACTAGCGGGAGGCCATACAATGAGCAGTTCTTC. It codes for CASSPGTSGRPYNEQFF.

The rearrangement links TRBV2 to TRBJ2-1; 7 bases are shared with TRBD2. The germline V gene has CDR1 SNHLY and CDR2 FYNNEI. V shed 5 bases, J shed 4 bases, and the junction held 8 bases outside the gene matches. CDR3 size: 15 residues. CDR3 in DNA: TGTGCCAGCAGTCCCTCTCAACTAGCGTACAATGAGCAGTTCTTC. Its translation is CASSPSQLAYNEQFF.

The rearrangement joins TRBV5-4 to TRBJ1-4; 10 nucleotides align to TRBD1. The CDR3 has 17 residues. Per germline, CDR1 SGHNT and CDR2 YYREEE (reference sequence). J was trimmed by 7 bases and V by 1 base; bases with no gene match: 10. The CDR3 loop reads CASSLWDSTGGREKLFF. The CDR3 DNA follows: TGTGCCAGCAGCTTGTGGGATTCGACAGGGGGCCGTGAAAAACTGTTTTTT. The full variable domain, completed using reference TRBV5-4 and TRBJ1-4, is ETGVTQSPTHLIKTRGQQVTLRCSSQSGHNTVSWYQQALGQGPQFIFQYYREEENGRGNFPPRFSGLQFPNYSSELNVNALELDDSALYLCASSLWDSTGGREKLFFGSGTQLSVL.